Given below is one T cell receptor beta chain in context. Its antigen is still unknown. No quality values exist for individual bases; no much larger clone is one base distant. In total, more than 500 healthy bone marrow donors made up the cohort. Cohort members were all nominally healthy when sampled, although unrecorded immune exposures were likely present. The donor was CMV seropositive and was included in the group of 270 or so seropositive cohort members. Each donor provided a peripheral blood sample, and peripheral blood mononuclear cells were used for TCR beta sequencing. The Qiagen DNeasy Blood Extraction Kit was used to extract genomic DNA from the blood cell samples. The protocol used for the library was the immunoSEQ multiplex PCR assay. A mixture of 60 forward primers for TCR Vbeta segments and 13 reverse primers for TCR Jbeta segments was used in the multiplex PCR. A multiplex PCR assay on genomic DNA amplified the CDR3 region of rearranged TCR beta genes. On the Illumina HiSeq System, the amplified TCR beta libraries were sequenced as 87-base-pair reads. In the paper's pipeline: A later analysis tallied approximately 87 million unique TCR beta chains across the 660 or so repertoires, and some 12 million of those chains were shared by two or more donors. To remove PCR and sequencing errors, raw reads were error-corrected and collapsed into unique sequences using a nearest-neighbor algorithm that merged closely related sequences. V, D and J gene segments were assigned by aligning CDR3 sequences to IMGT reference sequences. Each retained sequence needed at least a six-nucleotide match to both a V gene segment and a J gene segment. A rearrangement counted as productive if the CDR3 had no stop codons and remained in frame with V and J, and every other rearrangement counted as non-productive. CDR3 was defined according to IMGT convention as the region running from the second conserved V-encoded cysteine to the conserved J-encoded phenylalanine. In an earlier analysis of around 540 of the donors, sequences lacking an unambiguous match to a single V gene segment were excluded. An earlier analysis of a few hundred of the donors called V segments functional above 56.7% productive rearrangements and segregating when the between-donor standard deviation exceeded 5%. A statistical classification framework was built for diagnosing cytomegalovirus status from the catalog of TCR beta chain sequences. A later analysis assigned V and J genes by comparing TCR nucleotide sequences with IMGT/GENE-DB human TR gene sequences. In a later analysis, CDR3 sequences and most-parsimonious VDJ recombination scenarios were assigned using the TCRdist pipeline. A later analysis defined each TCR beta chain by its CDR3 amino acid sequence plus V-gene family, and excluded reads lacking a unique V-gene family. To address suspected cross-contamination and a sequencing artifact, a later analysis removed a few hundred highly shared, low-generation-probability nucleotide sequences. For each public chain, a later analysis derived a clonal expansion index from normalized ranks of inferred template counts within each repertoire. Generation probabilities in a later analysis came from a VDJ recombination model fitted to out-of-frame rearrangements, and those results were checked against IGoR. A later analysis scored TCR-TCR, TCR-HLA and TCR-CMV co-occurrence with hypergeometric tests, applying a repertoire-size bias correction to TCR pairs. False discovery rates were estimated in a later analysis by permuting HLA or CMV assignments 20 times. In a later analysis, co-occurring TCRs were grouped with DBSCAN, and TCRdist sequence similarity was added when clustering was performed within HLA-allele-positive subsets. For co-occurrence clustering, repertoires with fewer than 30,000 or more than 120,000 public chains were excluded, along with a handful of repertoires with anomalous nucleotide sharing. Held by TCRdb, this immuneACCESS table contains in-frame sequences only and omits some clones. Under half of the omission traces to an unresolved V gene where checked; the cause of the rest is unknown. The V and J calls and clone size were taken over from that table, and D and trimming were inferred from the DNA. Across this sample there are around 130,000 clones, with 70% to 85% seen only once. The top ten hold roughly 3% of the sample.

This sample was taken from a study of cytomegalovirus exposure and HLA in healthy donors (dated by TCRdb to the late 2010s). General notes on the study: According to an earlier analysis of 587 of the donors, about 179 million T cells yielded 90 million to 130 million unique TCR beta sequences and about 280 Gb of sequence data. An early release that covered about 600 HLA-typed donors contained around 300 gigabases of sequencing data and 75 million to 100 million unique TCR sequences. Of the 300 to 500 genotyped donors, roughly 76% were placed in the genetic ancestry cluster associated with self-reported Caucasian donors. The study aimed to test whether cataloging public T cell receptors could reveal signatures of past pathogen exposure. The study used immunosequencing to profile the T cell repertoires of several hundred subjects and linked those repertoires to cytomegalovirus serostatus. In addition to the first cohort of hundreds of subjects, a separate validation cohort of approximately 120 different subjects was used. To predict cytomegalovirus infection status, the study combined high-throughput TCR immunosequencing, statistical association of individual TCRs with disease status, and machine learning. To study patterns of TCR occurrence, a later analysis re-analyzed previously published TCR beta repertoires from just over 650 donors and added high-resolution HLA genotyping. Rather than drawing on any new phenotypic data, the later analysis identified candidate immune exposures from TCR beta sequences and the way those sequences occurred across donors. To decide whether each TCR beta V gene segment behaved as functional or pseudogenic, an earlier analysis of some 540 of the donors relied on high-throughput TCR beta sequencing. Donor age, sex, ethnicity and CMV serostatus were collected together with the repertoire data. In a later genetic analysis, genome-wide SNP genotypes for about three fifths of the roughly 670 donors were used, and that subset was treated as a discovery cohort. Every discovery cohort repertoire had been produced on one sequencing platform. Both class I and class II loci were covered by HLA typing, at four-digit resolution. Typing coverage varied by locus: roughly 620-630 donors for A, B, C, DRB1 and DQB1; roughly 500 for DQA1; about 570 for DPA1; around 450 for DPB1. Roughly 5 DR-DQ haplotypes were handled as single units for association and clustering, since linkage in the cohort was strong. Across approximately 400 genotyped donors of the cohort, an average of about 240,000 unique TCR beta nucleotide sequences per donor were sequenced, and about a sixth of those sequences were non-productive. Study-wide findings and limitations: A further reported finding was that TCR beta sequences accurately predicted the HLA-A and HLA-B alleles for most subjects in the first cohort. In a later genetic analysis, a missense DCLRE1C variant was associated with V-gene and J-gene trimming of TCR beta chains, and the association was replicated in an independent cohort. A cluster of highly shared sequence variants was judged likely to represent a technical artifact of the sequencing pipeline. In a later analysis, HLA-associated TCR beta chains were found to be more clonally expanded and to have lower generation probabilities than equally common non-associated chains. For the cohort, immune exposure information was limited to CMV serostatus. Sequencing depth was assumed to be roughly uniform across donors in the presence/absence analyses, though that assumption may not hold. The classifier was reported to diagnose cytomegalovirus status with high specificity and sensitivity in both the original cohort and the validation cohort. Only TCR beta chains were sequenced in this cohort, and the absence of alpha or paired-chain data limited detectable features. When HLA alleles, especially DR and DQ, strongly co-occurred, attributing TCR associations to individual alleles was difficult. Some IMGT-functional V segments, including TRBV6-2 and TRBV6-3, could not be distinguished by the 87-base-pair reads and were therefore excluded. A later analysis found that TCR association rates varied across HLA loci, with DRB1 alleles showing the most associated TCRs and HLA-C alleles the fewest. Over 15 rarely observed V segments, including chromosome 9 orphons, were excluded from the earlier analysis of about 600 of the donors because counts were too low. Across donors, most TCR sequences were observed very rarely, whereas some public TCRs were present in many individuals. Most CMV-associated TCR beta chains appeared to be HLA-restricted in a later analysis, and the HLA associations seemed to be driven largely by CMV exposure. At a false discovery rate of 0.05, a later analysis linked about 16,000 TCR beta sequences to specific HLA alleles. In an earlier analysis of around 600 of the donors, most TCR beta V segments were observed in productive rearrangements about 90% or about 30% of the time, broadly matching IMGT annotations. In a later genetic analysis, fewer N-insertions in productive TCRs were reported among donors in an Asian-associated ancestry cluster than the approximately 710-donor mean. A later analysis reported that several top co-occurrence clusters appeared linked to parvovirus B19, influenza, CMV and Epstein-Barr virus. In the study, about 150 TCR beta chains were listed as associated with cytomegalovirus. The authors suggested that the approach could potentially be generalized to other disease states and immunological phenotypes. Linkage disequilibrium might explain the correlated functional status among segregating V segments, but an unknown experimental factor could not be ruled out. A few of the identified cytomegalovirus-associated TCR beta chains were confirmed in vitro to be specific for cytomegalovirus antigens. Because HLA typing was missing for some donors at each locus, association tests included only the typed subset.

V gives up 4 bases and J gives up 4 bases, and the segment between their germline ends measures 12 bases. CDR1 and CDR2, looked up from the germline V gene (reference sequence), are WNHNN and SYGVQD. Its CDR3 holds 14 amino acids, cysteine through phenylalanine. The CDR3 DNA has 42 bases and is translated from base 1. The chain is encoded by TRBV10-1 joined to TRBJ2-3; the D gene is possibly TRBD2, with 7 bases matching. The TCR sequence derives from a woman under 30 in good health and CMV-seropositive. The sequenced sample was PBMCs. CDR3 protein: CASSGAGAPDTQYF. The bases are TGCGCCAGCAGTGGGGCGGGGGCACCAGATACGCAGTATTTT.